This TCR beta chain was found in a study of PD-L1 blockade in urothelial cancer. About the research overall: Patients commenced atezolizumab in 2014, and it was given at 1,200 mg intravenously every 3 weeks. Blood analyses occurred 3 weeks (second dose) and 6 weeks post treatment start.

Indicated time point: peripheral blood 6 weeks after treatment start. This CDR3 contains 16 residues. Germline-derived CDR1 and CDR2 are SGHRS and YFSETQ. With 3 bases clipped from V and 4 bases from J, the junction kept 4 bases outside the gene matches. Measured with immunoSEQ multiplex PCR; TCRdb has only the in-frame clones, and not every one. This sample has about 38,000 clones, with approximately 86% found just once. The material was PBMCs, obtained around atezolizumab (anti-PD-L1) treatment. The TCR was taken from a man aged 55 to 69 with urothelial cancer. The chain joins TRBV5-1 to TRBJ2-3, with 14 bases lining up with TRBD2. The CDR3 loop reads CASSSGLAGEADTQYF. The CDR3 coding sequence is TGCGCCAGCAGCTCGGGACTAGCGGGGGAGGCAGATACGCAGTATTTT. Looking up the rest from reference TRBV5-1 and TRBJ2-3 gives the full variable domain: KAGVTQTPRYLIKTRGQQVTLSCSPISGHRSVSWYQQTPGQGLQFLFEYFSETQRNKGNFPGRFSGRQFSNSRSEMNVSTLELGDSALYLCASSSGLAGEADTQYFGPGTRLTVL.